Listed here are 11 T cell receptor beta chains from one sample, sequenced in a study of blood T cell repertoires in COVID-19. Profiled with immunoSEQ multiplex PCR; TCRdb holds only in-frame clones, not every one. The sample lists some 170,000 clones, approximately 90% occurring once. The sequenced sample was peripheral blood. These receptors were obtained from a woman aged 45-65 years with acute or convalescent COVID-19.

The chain couples TRBV10-1 to TRBJ2-1; 9 bases agree with TRBD2. The CDR3 is 18 amino acids. Germline CDR1 and CDR2: WNHNN and SYGVQD (reference sequence). Unmatched junction bases numbered 14, after V lost 4 bases and J lost 4 bases. The CDR3: CASSGSSGKLAGYNEQFF. The DNA of the CDR3 is TGCGCCAGCAGTGGATCTAGCGGGAAATTAGCGGGATACAATGAGCAGTTCTTC.

This chain joins TRBV7-2 and TRBJ1-2; tentative D call: TRBD1 (5 bases). Trimming removed 5 bases at V and 0 bases at J, with 13 bases between. Germline V gene lookup returns CDR1 SGHTA and CDR2 FQGNSA. This CDR3 has 15 residues. CDR3 DNA sequence: TGTGCCAGCAGCCCCGAGGGACTAGCTAACTATGGCTACACCTTC. The encoded protein is CASSPEGLANYGYTF.

V and J are TRBV6-5 and TRBJ2-2; perhaps TRBD2 as D (6 bases). V shed 3 bases and J shed 5 bases, with 10 bases lying between them. There are 14 residues in the CDR3. Germline V gives CDR1 MNHEY, CDR2 SVGAGI. The CDR3 bases are TGTGCCAGCAGTTATGGGGGGTTTACCGGGGAGCTGTTTTTT. Residues: CASSYGGFTGELFF.

The chain is built from TRBV6-6 and TRBJ1-1; TRBD1 aligns across 9 bases. CDR3 length equals 15 residues. Trimming at V came to 6 bases and at J to 4 bases, leaving 9 bases not matched to a gene. Germline assignment: CDR1 MNHNY and CDR2 SVGAGI (reference sequence). The CDR3 protein is CASSRGTGNPTEAFF. The CDR3 DNA follows: TGTGCCAGCAGCCGCGGGACAGGGAACCCCACTGAAGCTTTCTTT.

The chain has TRBV6-5 and TRBJ1-5, with D perhaps matching TRBD1 (6 bases). This CDR3 spans 15 amino acids. Trimming cost V 6 bases and J 2 bases, with 14 bases left between them. Looked up from germline, CDR1 is MNHEY and CDR2 is SVGAGI. The CDR3 loop is CASRSRGLGNQPQHF. In DNA form, the CDR3 reads TGTGCCAGCAGGTCGAGGGGGTTGGGCAATCAGCCCCAGCATTTT.

J is TRBJ2-2 and V is TRBV27; the match to TRBD2 covers 8 bases. V shed 7 bases and J 2 bases; nucleotides not matched to a gene: 3. This CDR3 region has 14 residues. Germline CDR1 is MNHEY and CDR2 is SMNVEV (reference sequence). The CDR3 reads CASNVAGNTGELFF. The CDR3 nucleotides are TGTGCCAGCAACGTAGCGGGAAACACCGGGGAGCTGTTTTTT.

This chain links TRBV12-3 or TRBV12-4 with TRBJ2-7, with D perhaps TRBD1 (6 bases). Trimming removed 2 bases at V and 6 bases at J, with 11 bases between. The CDR3 consists of 13 residues. The CDR3 bases are TGTGCCAGCAGTTTATACAGGGTTGGCGAGCAGTACTTC. It yields the protein CASSLYRVGEQYF.

This clone appeared a single time. The J gene is TRBJ2-3, the V gene TRBV30; TRBD2 agrees at 8 bases. This CDR3 comprises 13 residues. V lost 5 bases and J lost 9; bases outside the gene matches: 10. The germline gives CDR1 GTSNPN, CDR2 SVGIG (reference sequence). The CDR3 coding sequence is TGTGCCTGGGCTGGGACTAGTGGCGGAACGCAGTATTTT. As protein: CAWAGTSGGTQYF.

The CDR3: CASSASLKLTQHF. In DNA form, the CDR3 reads TGTGCCAGCAGTGCGAGTTTAAAACTGACCCAGCATTTT. V gene TRBV27 combines with J gene TRBJ1-5; no definite D call. The germline CDR1 and CDR2 sequences are MNHEY and SMNVEV (reference sequence). Between the trimmed V and J ends, which lost 5 bases and 11 bases, there was a span of 16 bases. The CDR3 contains 13 residues.

This chain uses TRBV6-5 with TRBJ2-7; D possibly corresponds to TRBD1 (6 bases). Trimming took off 2 bases at V and 2 bases at J, with 10 bases between the two ends. There are 14 residues in the CDR3. Germline V CDR1 and CDR2: MNHEY, SVGAGI. The chain's CDR3 is CASSYSRGTYEQYF. The CDR3 coding sequence is TGTGCCAGCAGTTACAGCAGGGGCACCTACGAGCAGTACTTC.

The chain links TRBV27 to TRBJ2-1; D is perhaps TRBD2 (6 bases). The CDR3 runs to 16 residues. Deletions cut 6 bases from V and 2 bases from J, with 17 bases between. CDR1 is MNHEY, CDR2 SMNVEV, per germline (reference sequence). CDR3 coding DNA: TGTGCCAGCAGCTTCTTAGTTCGCGGGACCTACAATGAGCAGTTCTTC. This gives the protein CASSFLVRGTYNEQFF.